A single T cell receptor (beta chain) is shown here with its context. In the study's own analysis: Reference gene primer amplification yielded estimated nucleated cell counts. Clones were sequenced by immunoSEQ multiplex PCR, and TCRdb holds only the in-frame ones, with some missing. D and trimming come from the DNA, and the V and J calls and clone size come from that table. The table shows a few hundred thousand clones, with around three quarters occurring only once. This record belongs to a study of blood T cell repertoires in COVID-19. Study in general: The samples span acute and convalescent COVID-19 from the United States, Italy and Spain.

Germline V gene lookup returns CDR1 LGHDT and CDR2 YNNKEL (reference sequence). Losses at the gene ends were 6 bases for V and 1 base for J; bases not matched to a gene: 6. This CDR3 is 14 amino acids long. The rearrangement uses TRBV3-1 (or the pseudogene TRBV3-2) and TRBJ2-7; TRBD2 matches 7 bases. Sequencing was carried out using peripheral blood. The clonotype was recovered from a woman between 70 and 85 years old with acute or convalescent COVID-19. The CDR3 protein is CASSRISGSYEQYF. The CDR3, as DNA: TGTGCCAGCAGTCGCATTAGCGGGTCCTACGAGCAGTACTTC.